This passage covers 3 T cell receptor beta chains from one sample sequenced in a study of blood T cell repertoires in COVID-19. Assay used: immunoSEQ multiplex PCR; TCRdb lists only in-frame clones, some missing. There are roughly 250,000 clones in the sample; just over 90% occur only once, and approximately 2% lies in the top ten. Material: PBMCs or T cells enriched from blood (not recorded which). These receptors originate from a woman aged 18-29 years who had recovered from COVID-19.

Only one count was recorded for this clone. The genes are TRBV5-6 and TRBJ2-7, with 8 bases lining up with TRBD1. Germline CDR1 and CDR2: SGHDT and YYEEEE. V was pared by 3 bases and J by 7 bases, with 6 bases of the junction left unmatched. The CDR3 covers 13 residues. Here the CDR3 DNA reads TGTGCCAGCAGCTCGGGACAGGACCTGGAGCAGTACTTC. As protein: CASSSGQDLEQYF.

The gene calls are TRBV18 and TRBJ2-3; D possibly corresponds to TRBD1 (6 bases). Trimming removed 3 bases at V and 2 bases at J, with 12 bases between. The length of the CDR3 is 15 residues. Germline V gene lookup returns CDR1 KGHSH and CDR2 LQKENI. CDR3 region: CASSPRDTTTDTQYF. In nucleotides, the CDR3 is TGTGCCAGCTCACCTAGGGACACTACCACAGATACGCAGTATTTT. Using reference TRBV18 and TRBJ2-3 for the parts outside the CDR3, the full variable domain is NAGVMQNPRHLVRRRGQEARLRCSPMKGHSHVYWYRQLPEEGLKFMVYLQKENIIDESGMPKERFSAEFPKEGPSILRIQQVVRGDSAAYFCASSPRDTTTDTQYFGPGTRLTVL.

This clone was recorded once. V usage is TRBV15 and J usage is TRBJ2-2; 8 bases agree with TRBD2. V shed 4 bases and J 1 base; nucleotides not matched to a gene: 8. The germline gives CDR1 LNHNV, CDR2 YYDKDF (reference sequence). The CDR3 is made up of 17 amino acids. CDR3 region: CATSKTWSGGNTGELFF. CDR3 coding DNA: TGTGCCACCAGCAAAACGTGGAGCGGGGGGAACACCGGGGAGCTGTTTTTT.